The 27 T cell receptor beta chains below were found in one sample sequenced in a study of regulatory T cells in long-lasting Graves disease (dated by TCRdb to the early 2020s). The time point tag for this specimen amounts to: newly diagnosed GD, antithyroid drugs for less than 3 months. For both TCR sequencing and RNA sequencing, RNA was extracted from PBMCs in TRIzol. Library construction relied on multiplex PCR. Data came from an Illumina HiSeq 4000. iRepertoire HTBI primers and Arm-PCR amplification of CDR3 regions were used to construct TCR beta libraries. The public reads were run again by TCRdb, first through fastp at Q25 and then through MiXCR, and only productive beta chains were kept. Each record represents a unique CDR3 protein, reported with the most common genes and DNA among its rows. For this sample there are 400,000 to 500,000 distinct CDR3 sequences; over 15% appear just once. The ten largest make up around 10% of the sample.

In addition, the sample was reused for a study of T cells in Graves' hyperthyroidism and ophthalmopathy.

Sequencing used peripheral blood mononuclear cells (PBMCs), obtained at new diagnosis, from a patient treated with antithyroid drugs. The receptor set was obtained from a woman younger than 45 with Graves disease. Donor details come from another sample of the same person, matched by shared clones.

This clonotype was seen repeatedly, ten times or more. This chain connects TRBV20-1 to TRBJ2-5; no clear D. The CDR3 is made up of 15 amino acids. V lost 0 bases and J lost 5, with 16 bases in between. Germline CDR1 reads DFQATT; CDR2 reads SNEGSKA (reference sequence). CDR3: CSARDRNRGRETQYF. As DNA, the CDR3 is TGCAGTGCTAGAGATCGGAATAGAGGCAGGGAGACCCAGTACTTC.

V usage is TRBV28 and J usage is TRBJ1-1; TRBD1 might be the D (5 bases). The V end was cut by 4 bases, the J end by 1 base, with 22 bases between. The CDR3 runs to 18 residues. Germline values: CDR1 MDHEN, CDR2 SYDVKM. CDR3 sequence reads: CASSSLTGTHISNTEAFF. The CDR3 DNA reads as TGTGCCAGCAGTTCGCTGACCGGGACCCACATTTCGAACACTGAAGCTTTCTTT.

V and J are TRBV29-1 and TRBJ2-2; D gene uncertain. Trimming removed 7 bases from V and 8 bases from J, with 11 bases in between. CDR3 length equals 11 residues. Looked up from germline, CDR1 is SQVTM and CDR2 is ANQGSEA. CDR3 in amino acids: CSARVLGELFF. The CDR3, as DNA: TGCAGCGCCCGCGTCCTAGGGGAGCTGTTTTTT.

In DNA form, the CDR3 reads TGCAGCGGGGCCTCCGGGACTCCCTCCTACGAGCAGTACTTC. It translates to CSGASGTPSYEQYF. This rearrangement joins TRBV29-1 to TRBJ2-7, with a tentative D call TRBD2 (6 bases). The CDR3 contains 14 residues. Trimming shortened V by 7 bases and J by 0 bases, and 16 bases separated the two germline ends. CDR1 and CDR2 (germline): SQVTM, ANQGSEA.

This clonotype occurred many times. The chain recombines TRBV28 with TRBJ2-1; 12 bases are shared with TRBD2. The CDR3 runs 15 residues. V dropped 7 bases and J dropped 7; count of bases not matched to a gene: 8. CDR1 is MDHEN and CDR2 is SYDVKM in the germline V gene. The CDR3 loop is CASTRTSGEGNEQFF. As DNA, the CDR3 is TGTGCCAGCACCAGGACTAGCGGGGAGGGGAATGAGCAGTTCTTC.

This clonotype was detected ten times or more. The V and J genes are TRBV5-1 and TRBJ2-7, with 9 bases identical to TRBD2. CDR1 and CDR2 (germline): SGHRS, YFSETQ. Trimming took 0 bases from V and 3 from J; bases not matched to a gene: 1. CDR3 length equals 14 residues. The CDR3 sequence: CASSLVAGVYEQYF. The CDR3 nucleotides read TGCGCCAGCAGCTTGGTAGCGGGAGTCTACGAGCAGTACTTC.

This clonotype was seen ten or more times. This chain links TRBV14 with TRBJ2-3; possibly TRBD1 for D (5 bases). This CDR3 contains 17 residues. V dropped 1 base and J dropped 0 bases, with 14 bases sitting between them. Germline V gene sequence: CDR1 SGHDN, CDR2 FVKESK. The CDR3 region is CASSQVVWAGSTDTQYF. The CDR3 DNA reads TGTGCCAGCAGCCAAGTGGTTTGGGCAGGGAGCACAGATACGCAGTATTTT.

There are many counts of this clonotype. V is TRBV12-3 or TRBV12-4 and J is TRBJ1-5; 7 bases are shared with TRBD1. Unmatched junction bases numbered 6, after V lost 6 bases and J lost 1 base. This CDR3 is 15 amino acids long. Written as DNA, the CDR3 is TGTGCCAGCAGCATAGACAGGGAAAGCAATCAGCCCCAGCATTTT. As protein: CASSIDRESNQPQHF.

This clonotype has only a few counts. The genes are TRBV27 and TRBJ2-7; 10 positions match TRBD2. The CDR3 sequence is 16 residues long. The germline V gene encodes CDR1 MNHEY and CDR2 SMNVEV (reference sequence). V lost 6 bases to trimming and J lost 2 bases; unmatched junction nucleotides: 10. CDR3 bases: TGTGCCAGCAGCCGGGTCACTAGCGGGGCCCCCTACGAGCAGTACTTC. Translating gives CASSRVTSGAPYEQYF.

This clonotype appeared many times. This chain uses TRBV12-3 or TRBV12-4 with TRBJ2-7; 10 bases agree with TRBD2. The CDR3 loop spans 15 amino acids. The V and J ends lost 5 bases and 1 base, in that order; junction bases with no gene match: 5. The CDR3 is CASSAPGLASYEQYF. As DNA, the CDR3 is TGTGCCAGCAGTGCCCCGGGACTAGCGTCCTACGAGCAGTACTTC.

Ten or more counts support this clonotype. The chain recombines TRBV28 with TRBJ1-5; no clear D gene. This CDR3 has 15 amino acids. V lost 2 bases and J lost 4, with 12 bases in between. Per germline, CDR1 MDHEN and CDR2 SYDVKM. As DNA, the CDR3 is TGTGCCAGCAGTTTACTCGGAGGAAATAATCAGCCCCAGCATTTT. Its translation is CASSLLGGNNQPQHF.

The rearrangement links TRBV30 to TRBJ1-2; 7 bases map to TRBD1. CDR1 GTSNPN and CDR2 SVGIG come from the germline V gene (reference sequence). With V trimmed by 3 bases and J by 4 bases, 5 bases remained unmatched. The CDR3 contains 13 residues. CDR3: CAWSPGQVYGYTF. Here the CDR3 DNA reads TGTGCCTGGAGCCCCGGACAGGTCTATGGCTACACCTTC.

This clonotype has a count of ten or more. The chain joins TRBV27 to TRBJ2-1; 7 bases are a match to TRBD1. The CDR3 totals 16 residues. The junction had 7 bases not matched to a gene; V was cut back by 1 base and J by 4 bases. Germline V gene sequence: CDR1 MNHEY, CDR2 SMNVEV (reference sequence). This chain's CDR3 is CASSLFETGTYNEQFF. In DNA, the CDR3 is TGTGCCAGCAGTTTATTTGAGACAGGGACGTACAATGAGCAGTTCTTC.

CDR3 protein: CASSQVGQGELAKNIQYF. CDR3 DNA sequence: TGCGCCAGCAGCCAAGTGGGACAGGGAGAACTAGCCAAAAACATTCAGTACTTC. The chain has TRBV4-1 and TRBJ2-4; 9 bases match TRBD1. The CDR3 sequence is 18 residues long. Trimming took 1 base from V and 0 from J; bases not matched to a gene: 7. Germline CDR1 MGHRA, CDR2 YSYEKL.

The chain is built from TRBV29-1 and TRBJ1-1; D gene ambiguous. The germline gives CDR1 SQVTM, CDR2 ANQGSEA. The V end was cut by 6 bases, the J end by 0 bases, with 11 bases between. This CDR3 has 13 residues. The CDR3 loop reads CSVKEMVNTEAFF. The CDR3 DNA is TGCAGCGTGAAGGAAATGGTGAACACTGAAGCTTTCTTT.

This clonotype came up once. The chain is built from TRBV7-9 and TRBJ2-3; D uncertain. The J call is uncertain, as TRBJ2-7 better fits the DNA end. The CDR3 loop spans 15 amino acids. Germline CDR1 is SEHNR and CDR2 is FQNEAQ (reference sequence). CDR3 nucleotides: TGTGCCAGCAGCCCCTTCCCTCGAAGCTCCTACGAGCAGTACTTC. The encoded protein is CASSPFPRSSYEQYF.

This clonotype was seen ten or more times. The gene calls are TRBV2 and TRBJ2-1, with 12 positions matching TRBD2. V shed 8 bases and J 9 bases; nucleotides not matched to a gene: 11. The CDR3 is 15 residues long. Germline V gene sequence: CDR1 SNHLY, CDR2 FYNNEI. The CDR3 loop reads CASFTSGRQAGEQFF. DNA for the CDR3: TGTGCCAGCTTCACTAGCGGGAGGCAGGCGGGTGAGCAGTTCTTC.

This clonotype came up many times. The rearrangement joins TRBV7-9 to TRBJ1-1, with TRBD1 identical over 8 bases. The junction had 4 bases not matched to a gene; V was cut back by 6 bases and J by 1 base. The CDR3 is 14 amino acids. Germline lookup yields CDR1 SEHNR and CDR2 FQNEAQ (reference sequence). The CDR3 is CASRTGQGNTEAFF. CDR3 DNA sequence: TGTGCCAGCAGGACCGGACAGGGGAACACTGAAGCTTTCTTT.

The V gene is TRBV2, the J gene TRBJ1-5, with D hard to call. The germline CDR1 and CDR2 sequences are SNHLY and FYNNEI. Trimming shortened V by 4 bases and J by 0 bases, and 13 bases separated the two germline ends. There are 16 residues in the CDR3. DNA of the CDR3: TGTGCCAGCAGTGCGAGTCGGGGATATAGCAATCAGCCCCAGCATTTT. Amino acids: CASSASRGYSNQPQHF. Looking up the rest from reference TRBV2 and TRBJ1-5 gives the full variable domain: EPEVTQTPSHQVTQMGQEVILRCVPISNHLYFYWYRQILGQKVEFLVSFYNNEISEKSEIFDDQFSVERPDGSNFTLKIRSTKLEDSAMYFCASSASRGYSNQPQHFGDGTRLSIL.

This clonotype has more than one count but fewer than ten. The chain recombines TRBV20-1 with TRBJ2-4; tentatively, D is TRBD1 or TRBD2 (5 bases each). Germline-derived CDR1 and CDR2 are DFQATT and SNEGSKA (reference sequence). This CDR3 has 18 amino acids. V shed 5 bases and J shed 0 bases, with 23 bases lying between them. The CDR3, as DNA: TGCAGTGCTGGTACCGGGACCGCAATTAACCTAGCCAAAAACATTCAGTACTTC. It encodes CSAGTGTAINLAKNIQYF.

This clonotype was picked up many times. This chain joins TRBV7-8 and TRBJ2-1, with D possibly TRBD1 on 5 matching bases. V shed 1 base and J shed 10 bases, with 11 bases lying between them. This CDR3 has 13 amino acids. Germline values: CDR1 SGHVS, CDR2 FQNEAQ. In DNA form, the CDR3 reads TGTGCCAGCAGCTTAGTACAGGCGGACGAGCAGTTCTTC. Translation gives CASSLVQADEQFF.

In its sample, this clonotype was seen many times. The chain couples TRBV30 to TRBJ1-1; D remains ambiguous. Germline V CDR1 and CDR2: GTSNPN, SVGIG (reference sequence). Deletions cut 2 bases from V and 0 bases from J, with 22 bases between. The length of the CDR3 is 18 residues. CDR3 sequence: CAWSPRNKGLSMNTEAFF. CDR3 sequence (DNA): TGTGCCTGGAGTCCCAGGAATAAGGGTTTGAGTATGAACACTGAAGCTTTCTTT.

This clonotype was recorded many times. The rearrangement links TRBV7-2 to TRBJ2-7, with TRBD2 matching 10 bases. The CDR3 contains 15 residues. The V gene's germline CDR1 is SGHTA and CDR2 FQGNSA. With 4 bases clipped from V and 4 bases from J, the junction kept 7 bases outside the gene matches. The CDR3 nucleotides are TGTGCCAGCAGCTCCCAAGCGGGAGGGGGTTACGAGCAGTACTTC. Protein: CASSSQAGGGYEQYF. Full variable domain (remainder filled in from reference TRBV7-2 and TRBJ2-7): GAGVSQSPSNKVTEKGKDVELRCDPISGHTALYWYRQSLGQGLEFLIYFQGNSAPDKSGLPSDRFSAERTGGSVSTLTIQRTQQEDSAVYLCASSSQAGGGYEQYFGPGTRLTVT.

This clonotype was counted ten times or more. The V gene is TRBV30, the J gene TRBJ1-1; TRBD1 matches at 7 bases. CDR1 and CDR2 (germline): GTSNPN, SVGIG (reference sequence). Germline trimming cut 1 base from V and 1 base from J; bases unmatched to any gene: 6. This CDR3 is 15 amino acids long. The CDR3 sequence is CAWSALRDRNTEAFF. In DNA form, the CDR3 reads TGTGCCTGGAGTGCCCTCCGGGACAGGAACACTGAAGCTTTCTTT.

This clonotype has at least ten counts. The chain uses TRBV4-1 and TRBJ2-5, with a possible D match to TRBD1 (6 bases). Germline CDR1 reads MGHRA; CDR2 reads YSYEKL. The CDR3 consists of 11 residues. Trimming removed 3 bases from V and 12 bases from J, with 11 bases in between. The CDR3, as DNA: TGCGCCAGCAGCCAGGCAACAGGGAAGTACTTC. Translating gives CASSQATGKYF.

The table lists this clonotype with many counts. The chain is built from TRBV28 and TRBJ2-1, with a tentative D call TRBD2 (5 bases). CDR3 size: 15 residues. V was shortened by 7 bases and J by 8 bases, with 21 bases between the two germline ends. Germline V CDR1 and CDR2: MDHEN, SYDVKM. The CDR3 DNA reads as TGTGCCAGCACCCCCGCGGGTACCAGCTCCCATGAGCAGTTCTTC. Its protein is CASTPAGTSSHEQFF. The full variable domain, completed using reference TRBV28 and TRBJ2-1, is DVKVTQSSRYLVKRTGEKVFLECVQDMDHENMFWYRQDPGLGLRLIYFSYDVKMKEKGDIPEGYSVSREKKERFSLILESASTNQTSMYLCASTPAGTSSHEQFFGPGTRLTVL.

This clonotype was seen many times. This rearrangement joins TRBV3-1 to TRBJ1-6; TRBD1 matches 8 bases. The CDR3 runs 18 residues. CDR1 is LGHDT, CDR2 YNNKEL, per germline (reference sequence). J was trimmed by 3 bases and V by 1 base; bases with no gene match: 8. Here the CDR3 reads CASSQGRGQENYNSPLHF. DNA of the CDR3: TGTGCCAGCAGCCAAGGTCGGGGACAGGAAAACTATAATTCACCCCTCCACTTT.